This T cell receptor (beta chain) was sequenced for a study of blood T cells in healthy people across ages. Overall study results and limits: Getting older went along with TCR beta diversity per million T cells dropping roughly linearly. Donor CMV status, an unknown factor, possibly confounded changes in expanded clonotypes. When set beside aged donors, long-lived donors presented more naive CD4+ cells and higher diversity.

Comments on this clonotype: Its antigen is not identified.

Using a J-beta primer mix together with a sample-barcoded 5' primer, a second PCR was run for roughly 7 to 12 cycles. Each CDR3 protein is one row after TCRdb ran MiXCR on the 5' RACE reads. The sample records about 680,000 distinct CDR3 sequences, about half being singletons. V trimming: 5 bases; J trimming: 5 bases; junction bases outside the gene matches: 14. This CDR3 region has 16 residues. The germline V gene encodes CDR1 SGHTA and CDR2 FQGTGA. Isolation per sample recovered at least 7 million PBMCs. The sequence came from a woman aged 55-75 years in good health. Specimen: blood. The rearrangement links TRBV7-3 to TRBJ1-1, with TRBD1 matching 7 bases. The CDR3 sequence: CASSAHPQGEGTEAFF. In DNA form, the CDR3 reads TGTGCCAGCAGCGCCCACCCCCAGGGGGAGGGAACTGAAGCTTTCTTT.